A single sample gave rise to the 24 T cell receptor beta chains below, sequenced in a study of metastatic and nonmetastatic thyroid tumors (TCRdb year 2020). Preparation of the library involved PCR. The data were produced on an Illumina HiSeq 4000. The public reads were run again by TCRdb, first through fastp at Q25 and then through MiXCR, and only productive beta chains were kept. The sample table records about 40,000 clones; 15% to 20% of these occur just once. 12% to 15% of the sample is taken by the ten largest. Before undergoing thyroid surgery, none of the patients had been given any kind of treatment. Sample: tumor tissue. These receptors were obtained from a female donor with papillary thyroid cancer or a benign thyroid nodule (not recorded which). Some clones in this sample may be carry-over from other donors' samples.

The rearrangement joins TRBV7-2 to TRBJ2-7; possibly TRBD2 for D (5 bases). The CDR3 extends over 16 amino acids. CDR1 and CDR2 (germline): SGHTA, FQGNSA. V lost 1 base and J lost 0, with 13 bases in between. The CDR3 sequence: CASSLGLAKSSYEQYF. Here the CDR3 DNA reads TGTGCCAGCAGCTTAGGGCTAGCTAAGAGCTCCTACGAGCAGTACTTC.

This chain uses TRBV6-2 or TRBV6-3 with TRBJ1-6, with D unresolved. Germline values: CDR1 MNHEY, CDR2 SVGEGT. V gave up 0 bases and J gave up 8 bases, with 8 bases separating them. This CDR3 comprises 14 residues. The CDR3 loop is CASSYSNYDSPLHF. CDR3 in DNA: TGTGCCAGCAGTTACTCAAATTATGATTCACCCCTCCACTTT.

The chain combines TRBV9 with TRBJ2-3; 9 bases line up with TRBD2. The CDR3 covers 16 residues. The V gene's germline CDR1 is SGDLS and CDR2 YYNGEE. The junction had 4 bases not matched to a gene; V was cut back by 0 bases and J by 2 bases. In DNA form, the CDR3 reads TGTGCCAGCAGCGTAGAAGGCGGGAGGGCCACAGATACGCAGTATTTT. Translating it yields CASSVEGGRATDTQYF.

This clone occurred a few times. V gene TRBV19 combines with J gene TRBJ2-1; D is possibly TRBD2 (6 bases). The CDR3 is 14 residues long. The germline V gene encodes CDR1 LNHDA and CDR2 SQIVND (reference sequence). V lost 10 bases to trimming and J lost 3 bases, with 16 bases between them. Here the CDR3 DNA reads TGTGCCAACCGAGGGGAGGTGTTCTACAATGAGCAGTTCTTC. Residues: CANRGEVFYNEQFF.

This clone was counted many times. The rearrangement uses TRBV24-1 and TRBJ2-5, with D possibly matching TRBD2 (6 bases). V was trimmed by 4 bases and J by 4 bases, leaving 15 bases between them. Germline CDR1 reads KGHDR; CDR2 reads SFDVKD. The CDR3 runs 15 residues. The CDR3 spells CATSDPRDFLETQYF. Written as DNA, the CDR3 is TGTGCCACCAGTGACCCCAGGGACTTTTTAGAGACCCAGTACTTC.

This clone was seen ten or more times. The J gene is TRBJ1-2, the V gene TRBV12-3 or TRBV12-4; D is uncertain. This CDR3 contains 11 residues. V lost 6 bases and J lost 8, with 10 bases in between. In nucleotides, the CDR3 is TGTGCCAGCAGCCTCCTGGGGGGCTACACCTTC. It yields the protein CASSLLGGYTF.

The genes are TRBV6-5 and TRBJ1-1, with 7 bases aligning to TRBD1. V was clipped by 6 bases and J by 1 base; unmatched bases: 8. The V gene's germline CDR1 is MNHEY and CDR2 SVGAGI. The CDR3 consists of 15 residues. The CDR3 DNA reads as TGTGCCAGCAGCTTAGGTGGGACAGAGAACACTGAAGCTTTCTTT. Residues: CASSLGGTENTEAFF.

This clone has ten or more counts. The chain combines TRBV20-1 with TRBJ1-4; weak D call: TRBD1 (5 bases). Germline-derived CDR1 and CDR2 are DFQATT and SNEGSKA (reference sequence). The CDR3 is made up of 13 amino acids. V dropped 0 bases and J dropped 6 bases, with 8 bases sitting between them. The CDR3: CSARDQGDEKLFF. CDR3 DNA: TGCAGTGCTAGAGATCAGGGAGATGAAAAACTGTTTTTT.

This clone occurred many times. V is TRBV30 and J is TRBJ2-7; TRBD1 or TRBD2 may be the D gene (5 bases each). V was pared by 4 bases and J by 2 bases, with 15 bases between. Germline V gene data show CDR1 as GTSNPN and CDR2 as SVGIG (reference sequence). This CDR3 has 14 amino acids. CDR3 amino acids: CAWNPPGQPYEQYF. In DNA form, the CDR3 reads TGTGCCTGGAACCCCCCGGGGCAGCCCTACGAGCAGTACTTC.

This clone was seen ten or more times. The chain employs TRBV6-6 and TRBJ2-3; TRBD2 agrees at 8 bases. The junction had 12 bases not matched to a gene; V was cut back by 7 bases and J by 0 bases. This CDR3 spans 17 amino acids. Germline CDR1 reads MNHNY; CDR2 reads SVGAGI (reference sequence). The CDR3: CASTLTSALVSTDTQYF. The CDR3, as DNA: TGTGCCAGCACTCTGACTAGCGCCCTCGTTAGCACAGATACGCAGTATTTT.

The chain recombines TRBV20-1 with TRBJ2-7, with a tentative D call TRBD1 (5 bases). Trimming cost V 3 bases and J 0 bases, with 15 bases left between them. The germline CDR1 and CDR2 sequences are DFQATT and SNEGSKA (reference sequence). CDR3 length: 15 amino acids. In DNA, the CDR3 is TGCAGTGCTAGGCTCCAGGGTCCCCTCTCCTACGAGCAGTACTTC. Amino acids: CSARLQGPLSYEQYF.

This clone was seen at least ten times. The chain employs TRBV10-1 and TRBJ2-1; a possible D gene is TRBD2 (5 bases). V lost 4 bases and J 4 bases, leaving 17 bases between the germline ends. The CDR3 contains 16 residues. The germline gives CDR1 WNHNN, CDR2 SYGVQD (reference sequence). CDR3 sequence: CASSGARAGGYNEQFF. The DNA of the CDR3 is TGCGCCAGCAGTGGGGCAAGGGCGGGCGGGTACAATGAGCAGTTCTTC.

As concerns this clone: At one end the junction does not follow the germline gene, possibly because of a read error. The chain has TRBV24-1 and TRBJ2-5; TRBD1 agrees at 8 bases. The CDR3 loop spans 14 amino acids. The germline gives CDR1 KGHDR, CDR2 SFDVKD. The CDR3 loop is CATRGTGGQETQCF. CDR3 nucleotide sequence: TGTGCCACCAGGGGGACAGGTGGCCAAGAGACCCAGTGCTTC.

This clone was detected many times. The CDR3 sequence is CASSPRGIGGGNQPQHF. CDR3 nucleotides: TGTGCCAGCAGCCCTCGGGGGATAGGAGGTGGCAATCAGCCCCAGCATTTT. The gene calls are TRBV7-8 and TRBJ1-5; possibly TRBD1 for D (5 bases). V gave up 5 bases and J gave up 2 bases, with 19 bases separating them. Germline loops: CDR1 SGHVS, CDR2 FQNEAQ. The CDR3 is 17 amino acids.

Worth noting for this clone: This may come from a read error, since a much larger clone is one base off. This chain connects TRBV11-3 to TRBJ2-3; D is unresolved. Germline assignment: CDR1 SGHNT and CDR2 YENEEA. CDR3 length: 13 amino acids. The germline V and J ends were trimmed by 0 bases and 4 bases, with 5 bases remaining between them. The CDR3 DNA is TGTGCCAGCAGCTTAGATGCGTCAGATACGCAGTATTTT. Translation gives CASSLDASDTQYF.

This clone was detected many times. The gene calls are TRBV5-1 and TRBJ2-5; D is uncertain. Germline CDR1 and CDR2: SGHRS and YFSETQ. Deletions cut 5 bases from V and 5 bases from J, with 10 bases between. The CDR3 extends over 12 amino acids. In DNA form, the CDR3 reads TGCGCCAGCAGTAAGGTGGGGGAGACCCAGTACTTC. It specifies CASSKVGETQYF.

This clone was counted ten times or more. This chain connects TRBV6-2 or TRBV6-3 to TRBJ1-2; D is uncertain. The length of the CDR3 is 12 residues. Looked up from germline, CDR1 is MNHEY and CDR2 is SVGEGT. Deletions cut 8 bases from V and 8 bases from J, with 15 bases between. The CDR3 here is CASSPAFNGYTF. The CDR3, as DNA: TGTGCCAGCTCCCCCGCCTTTAACGGCTACACCTTC.

J is TRBJ2-5 and V is TRBV20-1; 9 nucleotides align to TRBD1. The CDR3 contains 14 residues. Germline-derived CDR1 and CDR2 are DFQATT and SNEGSKA (reference sequence). With V trimmed by 5 bases and J by 3 bases, 7 bases remained unmatched. The CDR3 DNA reads TGCAGTGCTTCGACCGGGACAGGGAAAGAGACCCAGTACTTC. Protein sequence: CSASTGTGKETQYF.

This clone is medium-sized by share. CDR3 bases: TGTGCCAGCAGCTTGACTTACGTCACAGATACGCAGTATTTT. It specifies CASSLTYVTDTQYF. This sequence joins TRBV2 and TRBJ2-3; no reliable D call. Per germline, CDR1 SNHLY and CDR2 FYNNEI. The V gene lost 6 bases and the J gene lost 2 bases, with 12 bases spanning the gap. The CDR3 runs to 14 residues.

This chain uses TRBV7-8 with TRBJ2-1; 7 bases are a match to TRBD2. This CDR3 contains 16 residues. Looked up from germline, CDR1 is SGHVS and CDR2 is FQNEAQ. The V segment lost 6 bases and the J segment 6 bases; nucleotides outside the gene matches: 14. CDR3 sequence: CASRRLLGIAGNEQFF. The CDR3 nucleotides read TGTGCCAGCAGACGCCTCTTGGGAATAGCGGGCAATGAGCAGTTCTTC.

This clone was seen only a few times. The CDR3 sequence: CATSSPSGTSASNEQFF. The CDR3 coding sequence is TGTGCCACCAGCAGTCCGAGTGGGACTAGCGCGAGCAATGAGCAGTTCTTC. J is TRBJ2-1 and V is TRBV15, with TRBD2 identical over 10 bases. The ends lost 3 bases at V and 6 bases at J; junction bases unmatched: 11. The CDR3 runs to 17 residues. Germline CDR1 is LNHNV and CDR2 is YYDKDF (reference sequence).

The chain couples TRBV5-4 to TRBJ2-5, with 12 bases that match TRBD2. The CDR3 runs to 16 residues. Germline CDR1 and CDR2: SGHNT and YYREEE (reference sequence). With 4 bases clipped from V and 5 bases from J, the junction kept 9 bases outside the gene matches. CDR3 nucleotide sequence: TGTGCCAGCAGCCCGATGGCTAGCGGGGGGGCTGAGACCCAGTACTTC. Residues: CASSPMASGGAETQYF.

In this sample, this clone turned up a few times. V and J are TRBV6-5 and TRBJ1-2, with a weak D call TRBD1 (6 bases). With 2 bases removed from V and 5 bases from J, the gap between germline ends came to 24 bases. CDR3 length: 18 residues. Germline lookup yields CDR1 MNHEY and CDR2 SVGAGI. CDR3 DNA sequence: TGTGCCAGCAGTTACGGTGGGCAGGGGAGGCCTTTCGGATATGGCTACACCTTC. Its translation is CASSYGGQGRPFGYGYTF.

This clone occurred a few times. The chain is built from TRBV13 and TRBJ2-5; a possible D gene is TRBD2 (5 bases). Looked up from germline, CDR1 is PRHDT and CDR2 is FYEKMQ (reference sequence). CDR3 length: 15 residues. Trimming removed 1 base at V and 7 bases at J, with 16 bases between. In DNA, the CDR3 is TGTGCCAGCAGCTTAGCCATTGAGGTAGGAGGGACCCAGTACTTC. This encodes CASSLAIEVGGTQYF.